This T cell receptor beta chain was found in a study of CD8 T cells in ankylosing spondylitis. Study-level findings and limits: In the blood and synovial fluid of reactive arthritis, some motif variants had been previously reported. Ankylosing spondylitis blood appeared to carry a characteristic TCR beta motif of roughly 8 highly homologous variants. The study looked at matched synovial fluid samples from ankylosing spondylitis patients. Disease-linked clones were reported to be significantly enriched there.

In regard to this clonotype: The antigen is not known.

Each TCR beta library was made by quantitative 5'-RACE that incorporated molecular barcodes. MiXCR, applied by TCRdb to the 5' RACE reads, yields one record per CDR3 protein. The sample comprises roughly 250,000 distinct CDR3 sequences, about 9.1% of which are singletons, and 6.5% to 7% rests with the top ten. The ends were cut back, 5 bases at V and 5 bases at J, with 10 bases in the middle. The CDR3 consists of 13 residues. The sample taken for sequencing was blood, either unsorted or a sorted T cell fraction (not recorded which). This clonotype was sampled from a male donor with ankylosing spondylitis or in good health (not recorded which). The chain employs TRBV12-3 or TRBV12-4 and TRBJ1-3; TRBD1 is a possible D gene (6 bases). The DNA for the CDR3 is TGTGCCAGCAGTAGCGGACAGAGAAACACCATATATTTT. It encodes CASSSGQRNTIYF.